This entry is about one T cell receptor (beta chain). Those who participated ranged in age from roughly 18 to 90 years and resided in about two dozen US areas. Clones were sequenced by immunoSEQ multiplex PCR, and TCRdb holds only the in-frame ones, with some missing. The top ten hold about 2.9% of the sample, which has around 250,000 clones, 88% seen once. V shed 6 bases and J shed 2 bases, with 16 bases lying between them. Germline CDR1 reads MDHEN; CDR2 reads SYDVKM. CDR3 length: 15 amino acids. The record originates from a study of blood T cell repertoires in COVID-19. About the study: COVID-19 samples collected from the United States, Italy and Spain covered acute and convalescent phases. T cells, B-cell-depleted T cells, or PBMCs supplied cDNA or gDNA.

This chain links TRBV28 with TRBJ1-2; D remains unclear. The origin of this receptor is a woman aged 35 to 49 who had been exposed to COVID-19. Sequencing was performed on PBMCs or T cells enriched from blood (not recorded which). Here the CDR3 DNA reads TGTGCCAGCAGCACAAGCACAGAGCCCAACTATGGCTACACCTTC. Protein product: CASSTSTEPNYGYTF.